This T cell receptor (beta chain) was documented in a study of cytomegalovirus exposure and HLA in healthy donors. Study-wide points: As a later analysis showed, a missense DCLRE1C variant was linked to trimming of TCR beta V- and J-genes. In a later analysis, across HLA loci, associated TCR counts were highest for DRB1, lowest for HLA-C.

V was trimmed by 3 bases and J by 2 bases, leaving 10 bases between them. Germline-derived CDR1 and CDR2 are KGHSH and LQKENI. The CDR3 spans 14 residues. The PCR had 60 Vbeta and 13 Jbeta primers. Profiled with immunoSEQ multiplex PCR; TCRdb holds only in-frame clones, not every one. This sample carries approximately 100,000 clones, around 82% of them seen once, and the ten largest clones take 3.5% to 4%. Regarding this clone: Antigen: not known.

The source is a woman in her forties or fifties in good health and CMV-seropositive. This chain links TRBV18 with TRBJ1-2, with D uncertain. What was sequenced was PBMCs. In DNA form, the CDR3 reads TGTGCCAGCTCACCGGCAGGTGCCAACTATGGCTACACCTTC. Translation: CASSPAGANYGYTF.